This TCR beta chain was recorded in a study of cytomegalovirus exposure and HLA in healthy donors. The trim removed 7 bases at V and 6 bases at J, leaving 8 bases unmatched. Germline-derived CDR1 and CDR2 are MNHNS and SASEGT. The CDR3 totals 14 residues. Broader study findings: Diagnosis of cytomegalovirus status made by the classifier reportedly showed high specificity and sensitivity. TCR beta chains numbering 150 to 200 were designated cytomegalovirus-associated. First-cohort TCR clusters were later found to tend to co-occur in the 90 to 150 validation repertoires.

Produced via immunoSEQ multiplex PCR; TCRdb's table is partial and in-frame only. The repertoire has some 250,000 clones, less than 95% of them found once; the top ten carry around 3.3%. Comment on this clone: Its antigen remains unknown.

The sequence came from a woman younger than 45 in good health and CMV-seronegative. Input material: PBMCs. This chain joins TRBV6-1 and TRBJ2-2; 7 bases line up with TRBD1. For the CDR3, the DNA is TGTGCCAGCAACGCCGGGACAGCTCCCGGGGAGCTGTTTTTT. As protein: CASNAGTAPGELFF.